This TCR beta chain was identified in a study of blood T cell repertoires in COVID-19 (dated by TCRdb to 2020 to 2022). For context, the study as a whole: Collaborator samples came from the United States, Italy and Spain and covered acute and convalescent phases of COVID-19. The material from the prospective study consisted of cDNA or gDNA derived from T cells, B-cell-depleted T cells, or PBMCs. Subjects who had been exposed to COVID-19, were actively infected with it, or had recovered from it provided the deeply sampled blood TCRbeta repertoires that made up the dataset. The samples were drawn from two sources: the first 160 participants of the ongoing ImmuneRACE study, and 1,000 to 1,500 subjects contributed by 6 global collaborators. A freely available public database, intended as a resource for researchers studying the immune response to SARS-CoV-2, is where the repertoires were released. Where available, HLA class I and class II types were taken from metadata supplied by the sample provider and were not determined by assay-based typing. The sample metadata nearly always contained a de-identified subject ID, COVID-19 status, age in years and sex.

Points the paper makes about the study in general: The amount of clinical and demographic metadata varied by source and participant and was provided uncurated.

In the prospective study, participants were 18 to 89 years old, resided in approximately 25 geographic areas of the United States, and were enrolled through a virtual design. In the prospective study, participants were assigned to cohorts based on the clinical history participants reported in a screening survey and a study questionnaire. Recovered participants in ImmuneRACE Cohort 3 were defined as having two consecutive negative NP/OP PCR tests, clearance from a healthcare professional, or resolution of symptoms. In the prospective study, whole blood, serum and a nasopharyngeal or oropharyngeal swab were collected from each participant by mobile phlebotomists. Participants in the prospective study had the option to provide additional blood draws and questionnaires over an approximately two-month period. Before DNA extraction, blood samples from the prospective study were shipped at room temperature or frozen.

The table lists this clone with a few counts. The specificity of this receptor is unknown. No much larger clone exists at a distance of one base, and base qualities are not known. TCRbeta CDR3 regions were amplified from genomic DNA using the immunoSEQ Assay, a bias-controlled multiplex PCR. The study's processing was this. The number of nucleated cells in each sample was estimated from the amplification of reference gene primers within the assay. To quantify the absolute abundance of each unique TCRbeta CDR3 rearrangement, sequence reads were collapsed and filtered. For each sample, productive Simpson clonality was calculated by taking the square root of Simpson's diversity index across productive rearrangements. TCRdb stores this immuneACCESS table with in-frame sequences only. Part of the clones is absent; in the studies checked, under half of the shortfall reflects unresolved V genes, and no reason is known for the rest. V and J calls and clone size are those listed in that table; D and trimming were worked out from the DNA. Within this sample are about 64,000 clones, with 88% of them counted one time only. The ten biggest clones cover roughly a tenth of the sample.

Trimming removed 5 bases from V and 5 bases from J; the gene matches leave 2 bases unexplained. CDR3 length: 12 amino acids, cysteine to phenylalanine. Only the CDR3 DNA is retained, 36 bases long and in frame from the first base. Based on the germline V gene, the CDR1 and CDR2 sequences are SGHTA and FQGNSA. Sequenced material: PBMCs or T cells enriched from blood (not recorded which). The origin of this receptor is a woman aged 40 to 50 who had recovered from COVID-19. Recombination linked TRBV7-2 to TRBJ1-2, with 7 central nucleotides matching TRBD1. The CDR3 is CASSGTVYGYTF. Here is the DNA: TGTGCCAGCAGCGGGACAGTATATGGCTACACCTTC.